This is a list of T cell receptor beta chains from one sample in a study of OX40 agonist ivuxolimab in advanced cancers. Assay: immunoSEQ multiplex PCR; the TCRdb copy retains only in-frame clones and omits some. The sample yields 60,000 to 90,000 clones, 65% to 85% seen once. Sequencing used CD4+ or CD8+ T cells sorted from blood, obtained in a trial of the OX40 agonist ivuxolimab. All receptors come from an adult with an advanced solid tumor such as melanoma, head and neck, liver or kidney cancer. The CDR3 runs from the conserved cysteine through the conserved F or W. Fields, in order: J gene, D gene, V gene, clone size, CDR3 protein, CDR3 DNA. The D gene is left open where the match is weak. Only some rows state a clone size, as once, few, many or a class for expanded clones.

j_gene: TRBJ1-3
d_gene: .
v_gene: TRBV7-2
abundance: .
CDR3aa: CASSPNLIASGNTIYF
CDR3nt: TGTGCCAGCAGCCCGAACCTTATAGCCTCTGGAAACACCATATATTTT

j_gene: TRBJ2-5
d_gene: .
v_gene: TRBV28
abundance: .
CDR3aa: CASKMGGAGSQETQYF
CDR3nt: TGTGCCAGCAAGATGGGGGGCGCAGGGTCCCAAGAGACCCAGTACTTC

j_gene: TRBJ1-5
d_gene: .
v_gene: TRBV6-5
abundance: .
CDR3aa: CASRFSGNQPQHF
CDR3nt: TGTGCCAGCAGATTTTCCGGCAATCAGCCCCAGCATTTT

j_gene: TRBJ2-7
d_gene: TRBD1
v_gene: TRBV7-2
abundance: .
CDR3aa: CASSVPGQGRSYEQYF
CDR3nt: TGTGCCAGCAGCGTCCCGGGACAGGGAAGGAGCTACGAGCAGTACTTC

j_gene: TRBJ2-3
d_gene: TRBD2
v_gene: TRBV7-2
abundance: .
CDR3aa: CASSPRGAADTQYF
CDR3nt: TGTGCCAGCAGCCCGCGGGGGGCCGCAGATACGCAGTATTTT

j_gene: TRBJ2-5
d_gene: .
v_gene: TRBV5-4
abundance: .
CDR3aa: CASSQDPMEETQYF
CDR3nt: TGTGCCAGCAGTCAGGACCCTATGGAAGAGACCCAGTACTTC

j_gene: TRBJ2-7
d_gene: .
v_gene: TRBV7-8
abundance: .
CDR3aa: CASSNRQGGSYEQYF
CDR3nt: TGTGCCAGCAGCAACCGACAAGGGGGCTCCTACGAGCAGTACTTC

j_gene: TRBJ1-5
d_gene: TRBD1
v_gene: TRBV18
abundance: .
CDR3aa: CASSPQGNSNQPQHF
CDR3nt: TGTGCCAGCTCTCCACAGGGGAATAGCAATCAGCCCCAGCATTTT

j_gene: TRBJ2-2
d_gene: .
v_gene: TRBV28
abundance: .
CDR3aa: CASQRNTGELFF
CDR3nt: TGTGCCAGCCAAAGGAACACCGGGGAGCTGTTTTTT

j_gene: TRBJ2-7
d_gene: TRBD1
v_gene: TRBV9
abundance: .
CDR3aa: CASSGTGQAVEQYF
CDR3nt: TGTGCCAGCAGCGGGACGGGACAGGCTGTCGAGCAGTACTTC

j_gene: TRBJ1-1
d_gene: TRBD1
v_gene: TRBV5-1
abundance: .
CDR3aa: CASSSPGGQGFGAFF
CDR3nt: TGCGCCAGCAGCTCCCCGGGGGGACAGGGCTTTGGAGCTTTCTTT

j_gene: TRBJ2-5
d_gene: TRBD2
v_gene: TRBV5-4
abundance: once
CDR3aa: CASSAEASGREETQYF
CDR3nt: TGTGCCAGCAGCGCGGAGGCTAGCGGGAGGGAAGAGACCCAGTACTTC

j_gene: TRBJ1-5
d_gene: .
v_gene: TRBV6-1
abundance: .
CDR3aa: CASSEVMPQHF
CDR3nt: TGTGCCAGCAGTGAAGTGATGCCCCAGCATTTT

j_gene: TRBJ1-3
d_gene: .
v_gene: TRBV10-3
abundance: few
CDR3aa: CAISESRGNTIYF
CDR3nt: TGTGCCATCAGTGAGTCCCGGGGAAACACCATATATTTT

j_gene: TRBJ1-5
d_gene: .
v_gene: TRBV10-2
abundance: .
CDR3aa: CASSQTDPKQPQHF
CDR3nt: TGCGCCAGCAGTCAGACAGACCCGAAGCAGCCCCAGCATTTT

j_gene: TRBJ2-1
d_gene: TRBD1
v_gene: TRBV18
abundance: few
CDR3aa: CASSPPKGQGPFWEQFF
CDR3nt: TGTGCCAGCTCACCACCTAAAGGACAGGGTCCTTTTTGGGAGCAGTTCTTC

j_gene: TRBJ2-7
d_gene: TRBD2
v_gene: TRBV5-4
abundance: .
CDR3aa: CASSLGTSGSYEQYF
CDR3nt: TGTGCCAGCAGCTTAGGGACTAGCGGGTCCTACGAGCAGTACTTC

j_gene: TRBJ1-4
d_gene: TRBD1
v_gene: TRBV19
abundance: .
CDR3aa: CASSPQGAGEKLFF
CDR3nt: TGTGCCAGTAGTCCACAGGGGGCAGGGGAAAAACTGTTTTTT

j_gene: TRBJ2-5
d_gene: .
v_gene: TRBV9
abundance: .
CDR3aa: CASSWRGQETQYF
CDR3nt: TGTGCCAGCTCCTGGAGGGGTCAAGAGACCCAGTACTTC

j_gene: TRBJ2-5
d_gene: .
v_gene: TRBV4-3
abundance: few
CDR3aa: CASSQGLLETQYF
CDR3nt: TGCGCCAGCAGCCAAGGGCTTTTAGAGACCCAGTACTTC

j_gene: TRBJ1-5
d_gene: TRBD1
v_gene: TRBV28
abundance: .
CDR3aa: CASSLLSGGVVNQPQHF
CDR3nt: TGTGCCAGCAGTCTCCTATCAGGGGGCGTCGTCAATCAGCCCCAGCATTTT

j_gene: TRBJ1-1
d_gene: .
v_gene: TRBV18
abundance: .
CDR3aa: CASSLAGAKNTEAFF
CDR3nt: TGTGCCAGCTCCCTGGCAGGGGCGAAGAACACTGAAGCTTTCTTT

j_gene: TRBJ2-2
d_gene: .
v_gene: TRBV19
abundance: few
CDR3aa: CASWVRAGGGTGELFF
CDR3nt: TGTGCCAGTTGGGTCCGGGCCGGGGGTGGCACCGGGGAGCTGTTTTTT

j_gene: TRBJ1-6
d_gene: TRBD1
v_gene: TRBV6-6
abundance: few
CDR3aa: CASSGQDNSPLHF
CDR3nt: TGTGCCAGCAGCGGACAGGATAATTCACCCCTCCACTTT

j_gene: TRBJ2-1
d_gene: .
v_gene: TRBV18
abundance: once
CDR3aa: CASSPPSGVGEQFF
CDR3nt: TGTGCCAGCTCACCACCGTCGGGAGTGGGTGAGCAGTTCTTC

j_gene: TRBJ2-6
d_gene: .
v_gene: TRBV2
abundance: .
CDR3aa: CAGGRAANSGANVLTF
CDR3nt: TGTGCCGGGGGACGAGCGGCGAACTCTGGGGCCAACGTCCTGACTTTC

j_gene: TRBJ1-4
d_gene: TRBD1
v_gene: TRBV6-5
abundance: .
CDR3aa: CASSLRQGLHEKLFF
CDR3nt: TGTGCCAGCAGTCTGCGACAGGGACTACATGAAAAACTGTTTTTT

j_gene: TRBJ2-3
d_gene: TRBD2
v_gene: TRBV6-6
abundance: .
CDR3aa: CASSGRVSGVTDTQYF
CDR3nt: TGTGCCAGCAGTGGGAGGGTTAGCGGGGTCACAGATACGCAGTATTTT

j_gene: TRBJ1-1
d_gene: TRBD1
v_gene: TRBV7-2
abundance: .
CDR3aa: CASSLSRTGTTEAFF
CDR3nt: TGTGCCAGCAGCTTATCACGGACAGGGACCACTGAAGCTTTCTTT

j_gene: TRBJ1-2
d_gene: TRBD1
v_gene: TRBV18
abundance: .
CDR3aa: CASSARQGKNYGYTF
CDR3nt: TGTGCCAGCTCAGCCCGACAGGGGAAGAACTATGGCTACACCTTC

j_gene: TRBJ1-1
d_gene: .
v_gene: TRBV5-1
abundance: .
CDR3aa: CASRDVDTEAFF
CDR3nt: TGCGCCAGCAGGGACGTCGACACTGAAGCTTTCTTT

j_gene: TRBJ2-1
d_gene: TRBD1
v_gene: TRBV28
abundance: .
CDR3aa: CASSLTGVHEQFF
CDR3nt: TGTGCCAGCAGTTTAACAGGGGTCCATGAGCAGTTCTTC

j_gene: TRBJ1-4
d_gene: .
v_gene: TRBV4-1
abundance: .
CDR3aa: CASRRPGPLGEKLFF
CDR3nt: TGCGCCAGCAGACGTCCGGGACCCTTGGGAGAAAAACTGTTTTTT

j_gene: TRBJ1-2
d_gene: .
v_gene: TRBV19
abundance: .
CDR3aa: CASDPGTAYGYTF
CDR3nt: TGTGCCAGTGACCCCGGGACGGCTTATGGCTACACCTTC

j_gene: TRBJ1-2
d_gene: TRBD1
v_gene: TRBV11-2
abundance: medium-sized
CDR3aa: CASSLRLQGSYGYTF
CDR3nt: TGTGCCAGCAGCCTAAGACTACAGGGGAGCTATGGCTACACCTTC

j_gene: TRBJ2-1
d_gene: TRBD2
v_gene: TRBV9
abundance: once
CDR3aa: CASSLPGGPGHEQFF
CDR3nt: TGTGCCAGCAGCTTACCGGGGGGGCCCGGTCATGAGCAGTTCTTC

j_gene: TRBJ1-2
d_gene: .
v_gene: TRBV6-6
abundance: .
CDR3aa: CASSYRRDNNGYTF
CDR3nt: TGTGCCAGCAGTTACCGCAGGGACAATAACGGCTACACCTTC

j_gene: TRBJ1-2
d_gene: .
v_gene: TRBV11-2
abundance: .
CDR3aa: CASSLGGQLYGYTF
CDR3nt: TGTGCCAGCAGCTTAGGAGGACAGCTCTATGGCTACACCTTC

j_gene: TRBJ2-1
d_gene: TRBD2
v_gene: TRBV7-7
abundance: few
CDR3aa: CASSPSGSTYNEQFF
CDR3nt: TGTGCTAGCAGCCCAAGCGGGAGCACCTACAATGAGCAGTTCTTC

j_gene: TRBJ2-3
d_gene: .
v_gene: TRBV6-5
abundance: .
CDR3aa: CASSPGGDTQYF
CDR3nt: TGTGCCAGCAGTCCCGGCGGGGATACGCAGTATTTT

j_gene: TRBJ2-3
d_gene: .
v_gene: TRBV5-1
abundance: .
CDR3aa: CASSTGTLNTQYF
CDR3nt: TGCGCCAGCAGCACCGGGACTTTAAATACGCAGTATTTT

j_gene: TRBJ1-5
d_gene: .
v_gene: TRBV6-6
abundance: few
CDR3aa: CASSYEGQPQHF
CDR3nt: TGTGCCAGCAGTTACGAGGGCCAGCCCCAGCATTTT

j_gene: TRBJ1-5
d_gene: .
v_gene: TRBV2
abundance: few
CDR3aa: CASSRQTVGNQPQHF
CDR3nt: TGTGCCAGCAGTCGGCAGACGGTGGGCAATCAGCCCCAGCATTTT

j_gene: TRBJ2-2
d_gene: TRBD2
v_gene: TRBV6-6
abundance: .
CDR3aa: CASSSSGTLHPGELFF
CDR3nt: TGTGCCAGCAGCTCAAGCGGGACCTTACATCCCGGGGAGCTGTTTTTT

j_gene: TRBJ2-2
d_gene: TRBD2
v_gene: TRBV18
abundance: .
CDR3aa: CASSPGAGGPIGELFF
CDR3nt: TGTGCCAGCTCACCCGGAGCGGGAGGGCCGATCGGGGAGCTGTTTTTT

j_gene: TRBJ1-2
d_gene: .
v_gene: TRBV19
abundance: .
CDR3aa: CASSRTEGPLDGYTF
CDR3nt: TGTGCCAGTAGCCGTACAGAAGGTCCGTTGGATGGCTACACCTTC

j_gene: TRBJ1-3
d_gene: TRBD1
v_gene: TRBV18
abundance: .
CDR3aa: CASSPGQERNTIYF
CDR3nt: TGTGCCAGCTCACCTGGACAGGAACGCAACACCATATATTTT

j_gene: TRBJ2-6
d_gene: .
v_gene: TRBV11-2
abundance: .
CDR3aa: CASSFTAGANVLTF
CDR3nt: TGTGCCAGCAGCTTTACAGCTGGGGCCAACGTCCTGACTTTC

j_gene: TRBJ1-3
d_gene: TRBD1
v_gene: TRBV18
abundance: .
CDR3aa: CASSLGQGLGTSGNTIYF
CDR3nt: TGTGCCAGCTCACTCGGACAGGGACTCGGCACCTCTGGAAACACCATATATTTT

j_gene: TRBJ2-7
d_gene: .
v_gene: TRBV18
abundance: .
CDR3aa: CASSPASRGPYEQYF
CDR3nt: TGTGCCAGCTCACCGGCTTCGAGGGGCCCCTACGAGCAGTACTTC

j_gene: TRBJ2-1
d_gene: TRBD2
v_gene: TRBV7-2
abundance: .
CDR3aa: CASSLKGGSSYNEQFF
CDR3nt: TGTGCCAGCAGCTTAAAGGGCGGGAGCTCCTACAATGAGCAGTTCTTC

j_gene: TRBJ1-1
d_gene: .
v_gene: TRBV7-3
abundance: .
CDR3aa: CASGQGGNTEAFF
CDR3nt: TGTGCCAGCGGACAAGGGGGGAACACTGAAGCTTTCTTT

j_gene: TRBJ2-7
d_gene: .
v_gene: TRBV11-3
abundance: .
CDR3aa: CASSLDQGSSYEQYF
CDR3nt: TGTGCCAGCAGCTTAGATCAGGGTAGCTCCTACGAGCAGTACTTC